This entry lists 14 T cell receptor beta chains sequenced from one sample in a study of blood T cell repertoires in COVID-19. Profiling relied on immunoSEQ multiplex PCR, and the TCRdb table lists in-frame clones only, not all of them. The repertoire holds about 490,000 clones, with approximately 85% as singletons. Input material: peripheral blood. These receptors all come from a human donor in a cohort sampled during active COVID-19.

The V and J genes are TRBV3-1 (or the pseudogene TRBV3-2) and TRBJ2-2; maybe TRBD1 (6 bases). The length of the CDR3 is 15 residues. Trimming pared 1 base from V and 9 bases from J, leaving 15 bases between. The germline V gene encodes CDR1 LGHDT and CDR2 YNNKEL (reference sequence). This CDR3 reads CASSQGQALNRELFF. CDR3 DNA: TGTGCCAGCAGCCAAGGACAGGCTTTGAACAGGGAGCTGTTTTTT.

This chain links TRBV12-3 or TRBV12-4 with TRBJ1-1, with 10 bases fitting TRBD1. CDR3 length equals 13 residues. V lost 9 bases, J lost 4 bases, and 5 bases stayed unmatched. CDR3 amino acids: CASRDRGGTEAFF. CDR3 DNA: TGTGCCAGTAGGGACAGGGGTGGCACTGAAGCTTTCTTT.

This CDR3 is CASSPEGARAYEQYF. CDR3 coding DNA: TGTGCCAGCAGCCCTGAGGGAGCCAGAGCCTACGAGCAGTACTTC. The chain links TRBV7-9 to TRBJ2-7, with D maybe TRBD2 (5 bases). The CDR3 consists of 15 residues. V lost 5 bases to trimming and J lost 2 bases, with 16 bases between them. Germline CDR1 SEHNR, CDR2 FQNEAQ (reference sequence).

The chain is built from TRBV2 and TRBJ1-6, with 7 positions matching TRBD1. This CDR3 is built from 16 residues. Germline V gene data show CDR1 as SNHLY and CDR2 as FYNNEI. With 6 bases clipped from V and 7 bases from J, the junction kept 12 bases outside the gene matches. The CDR3 nucleotides are TGTGCCAGCAGAGAACCGGGACAGCCAAAGAATTCACCCCTCCACTTT. It specifies CASREPGQPKNSPLHF. Based on the CDR3 plus reference TRBV2 and TRBJ1-6, the full variable domain is EPEVTQTPSHQVTQMGQEVILRCVPISNHLYFYWYRQILGQKVEFLVSFYNNEISEKSEIFDDQFSVERPDGSNFTLKIRSTKLEDSAMYFCASREPGQPKNSPLHFGNGTRLTVT.

CDR3: CASSPVAGDSASEQFF. CDR3 bases: TGCGCCAGCAGCCCAGTAGCGGGAGACTCTGCAAGTGAGCAGTTCTTC. The genes are TRBV5-1 and TRBJ2-1; 9 bases are shared with TRBD2. The CDR3 covers 16 residues. From germline, CDR1 is SGHRS and CDR2 YFSETQ. Germline trimming cut 4 bases from V and 9 bases from J; bases unmatched to any gene: 14.

The J gene is TRBJ2-2, the V gene TRBV9; 9 bases fit TRBD1. The ends lost 0 bases at V and 4 bases at J; junction bases unmatched: 4. The CDR3 runs to 16 residues. Germline lookup yields CDR1 SGDLS and CDR2 YYNGEE. The CDR3 loop is CASSVGGTGFTGELFF. The CDR3 bases are TGTGCCAGCAGCGTAGGCGGGACAGGGTTCACCGGGGAGCTGTTTTTT. The complete variable domain, with remaining parts taken from reference TRBV9 and TRBJ2-2, reads DSGVTQTPKHLITATGQRVTLRCSPRSGDLSVYWYQQSLDQGLQFLIQYYNGEERAKGNILERFSAQQFPDLHSELNLSSLELGDSALYFCASSVGGTGFTGELFFGEGSRLTVL.

This chain links TRBV28 with TRBJ2-7; 8 bases are a match to TRBD2. J lost 5 bases, V lost 6 bases, and 15 bases had no gene match. CDR3 length: 16 residues. Germline-derived CDR1 and CDR2 are MDHEN and SYDVKM. In nucleotides, the CDR3 is TGTGCCAGCAGCCCTAACGGGGTTAGCGGGATCCACGAGCAGTACTTC. Translation: CASSPNGVSGIHEQYF. Based on the CDR3 plus reference TRBV28 and TRBJ2-7, the full variable domain is DVKVTQSSRYLVKRTGEKVFLECVQDMDHENMFWYRQDPGLGLRLIYFSYDVKMKEKGDIPEGYSVSREKKERFSLILESASTNQTSMYLCASSPNGVSGIHEQYFGPGTRLTVT.

The chain recombines TRBV7-9 with TRBJ1-3; a weak D match, TRBD1 (6 bases). The CDR3 runs 16 residues. Germline values: CDR1 SEHNR, CDR2 FQNEAQ (reference sequence). Trimming left V 7 bases short and J 0 bases short, with 16 bases between. The CDR3 sequence: CASTYQGLLSGNTIYF. The CDR3 DNA reads TGTGCCAGCACATACCAGGGGCTCCTCTCTGGAAACACCATATATTTT.

This clone appeared a single time. Here the CDR3 reads CASSQREGTEAFF. In DNA form, the CDR3 reads TGTGCCAGCAGCCAAAGGGAGGGCACTGAAGCTTTCTTT. This chain uses TRBV3-1 (or the pseudogene TRBV3-2) with TRBJ1-1; D is ambiguous. CDR3 length equals 13 residues. Germline CDR1 and CDR2: LGHDT and YNNKEL (reference sequence). V was cut by 2 bases and J by 4 bases, with 8 bases left in between.

The V call is TRBV19, the J call TRBJ2-5; tentatively, D is TRBD1 (6 bases). Germline V lookup: CDR1 LNHDA, CDR2 SQIVND (reference sequence). The CDR3 has 14 residues. Trimming shortened V by 7 bases and J by 4 bases, and 16 bases separated the two germline ends. CDR3 protein: CASTQVLGGETQYF. For the CDR3, the DNA is TGTGCCAGTACCCAGGTGTTAGGGGGAGAGACCCAGTACTTC.

The gene calls are TRBV6-6 and TRBJ2-5; 13 positions match TRBD2. The germline V gene encodes CDR1 MNHNY and CDR2 SVGAGI (reference sequence). This CDR3 has 16 residues. V trimming: 4 bases; J trimming: 5 bases; junction bases outside the gene matches: 7. This CDR3 reads CASSSGLAGVSETQYF. CDR3 coding DNA: TGTGCCAGCAGTTCCGGACTAGCGGGAGTTTCCGAGACCCAGTACTTC.

The gene calls are TRBV2 and TRBJ2-6; D not resolved. Trimming left V 10 bases short and J 0 bases short, with 10 bases between. Germline V gives CDR1 SNHLY, CDR2 FYNNEI. This CDR3 has 14 residues. CDR3 amino acids: CATETGSGANVLTF. CDR3 coding DNA: TGTGCCACCGAGACGGGCTCTGGGGCCAACGTCCTGACTTTC.

The chain recombines TRBV15 with TRBJ2-7; TRBD2 might be the D (5 bases). This CDR3 spans 16 amino acids. V shed 6 bases and J shed 3 bases, with 21 bases lying between them. Per the germline V gene, CDR1 is LNHNV and CDR2 is YYDKDF (reference sequence). CDR3 bases: TGTGCCACCAGGATTTCGAATCGGGGAGAAATCTACGAGCAGTACTTC. This translates into CATRISNRGEIYEQYF.

J is TRBJ2-7 and V is TRBV3-1 (or the pseudogene TRBV3-2); 7 nucleotides match TRBD1. From germline, CDR1 is LGHDT and CDR2 YNNKEL (reference sequence). The V segment lost 5 bases and the J segment 5 bases; nucleotides outside the gene matches: 12. The CDR3 spans 15 residues. The CDR3 nucleotides are TGTGCCAGCAGCTCAACAGGGGAAGGTTTCAACGAGCAGTACTTC. Protein product: CASSSTGEGFNEQYF.